This TCR beta chain was observed in a study of monozygotic twins with inflammatory bowel disease. The CDR3 totals 14 residues. TCRdb re-called the 5' RACE reads; every CDR3 protein appears as one record, without DNA. Recorded here are roughly 160,000 distinct CDR3 sequences; the top ten clones represent roughly 2.3%. The TCR sequence derives from a human donor with ulcerative colitis or Crohn's disease, or a healthy co-twin of an affected twin (not recorded which). The rearrangement joins TRBV12-3 or TRBV12-4 to TRBJ1-6. The specimen was blood. The CDR3 protein is CASSTRVGRSPLHF.